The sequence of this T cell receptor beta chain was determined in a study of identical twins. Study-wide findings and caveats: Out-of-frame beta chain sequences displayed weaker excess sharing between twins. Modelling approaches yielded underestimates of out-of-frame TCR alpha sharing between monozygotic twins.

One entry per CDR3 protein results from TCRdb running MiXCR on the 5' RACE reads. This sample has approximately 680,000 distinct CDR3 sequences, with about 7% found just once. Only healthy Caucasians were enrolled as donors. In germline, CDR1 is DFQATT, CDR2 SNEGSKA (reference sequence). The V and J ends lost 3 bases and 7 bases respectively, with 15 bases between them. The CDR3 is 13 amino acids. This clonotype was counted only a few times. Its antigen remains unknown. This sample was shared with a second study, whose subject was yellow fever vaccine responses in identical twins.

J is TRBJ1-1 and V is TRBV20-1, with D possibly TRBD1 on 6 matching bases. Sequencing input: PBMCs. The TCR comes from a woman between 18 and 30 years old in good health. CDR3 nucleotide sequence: TGCAGTGCTAGGGTAACAGGGTCCGATGAAGCTTTCTTT. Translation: CSARVTGSDEAFF.